This T cell receptor beta chain was found in a study of Ad26.COV2.S vaccination and SARS-CoV-2 variants. Findings and limits, study-wide: Vaccine recipients had higher spike-specific TCR breadth than placebo recipients. Using TCR breadth and depth analyses may have led to underestimated total T cell responses. Vaccine and placebo recipients had similar non-spike TCR breadth.

The table came from immunoSEQ multiplex PCR; TCRdb's copy has only in-frame clones and leaves some out. The sample yields more than 300,000 clones, roughly 86% seen once. In germline, CDR1 is LNHNV, CDR2 YYDKDF (reference sequence). The CDR3 loop spans 13 amino acids. Trimming cost V 5 bases and J 3 bases; bases outside gene matches: 3. In the case of this clone: Antigen unknown.

Documented treatment: roughly 20 received Ad26.COV2.S at low or high dose, single or two shots; roughly five received placebo; per-sample allocation not given. Repertoires come from day 63 after the first vaccine or placebo injection. This Boston cohort included adults aged 18-55 years. The chain links TRBV15 to TRBJ2-7, with TRBD1 identical over 8 bases. The input for sequencing was peripheral blood, taken in a trial of Ad26.COV2.S vaccine versus placebo. The TCR comes from a person aged 18-65 years who received the Ad26.COV2.S COVID-19 vaccine or a placebo. CDR3 DNA: TGTGCCACCAGCTACGACAGGGGCTACGAGCAGTACTTC. Translating gives CATSYDRGYEQYF.